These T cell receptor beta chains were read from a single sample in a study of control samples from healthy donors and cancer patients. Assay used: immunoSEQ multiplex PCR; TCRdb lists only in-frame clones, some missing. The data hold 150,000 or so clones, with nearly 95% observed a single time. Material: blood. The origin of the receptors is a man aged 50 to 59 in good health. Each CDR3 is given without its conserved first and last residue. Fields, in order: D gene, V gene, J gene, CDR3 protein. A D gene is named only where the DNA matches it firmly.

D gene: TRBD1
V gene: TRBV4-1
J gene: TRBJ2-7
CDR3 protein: ASSQPSSARGYAYEQY

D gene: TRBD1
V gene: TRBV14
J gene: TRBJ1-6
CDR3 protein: ASSPPGQYNSPLH

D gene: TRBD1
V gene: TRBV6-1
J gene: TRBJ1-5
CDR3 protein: ASSDGQGNQPQH

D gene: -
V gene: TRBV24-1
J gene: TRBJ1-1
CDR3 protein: ATSPPRGATEAF

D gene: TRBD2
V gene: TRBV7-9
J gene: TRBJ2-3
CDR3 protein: ASSLGTSGSLDTQY

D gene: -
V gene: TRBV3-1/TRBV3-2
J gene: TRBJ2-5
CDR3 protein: ASSPGDRGKTQY

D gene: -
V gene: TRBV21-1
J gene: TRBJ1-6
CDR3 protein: ASSKRPTVPSSYNSPLH

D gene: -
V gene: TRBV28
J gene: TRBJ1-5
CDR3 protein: ASSPTVNQPQH

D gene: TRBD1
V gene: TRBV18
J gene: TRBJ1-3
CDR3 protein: ASSFGQGVRGNTIY

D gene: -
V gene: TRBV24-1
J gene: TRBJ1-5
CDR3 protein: ATSDPGQNPLNQPQH

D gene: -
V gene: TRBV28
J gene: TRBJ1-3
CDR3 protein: ASRIPGPNSGNTIY

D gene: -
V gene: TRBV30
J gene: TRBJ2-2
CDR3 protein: AWSPGRSAGELF

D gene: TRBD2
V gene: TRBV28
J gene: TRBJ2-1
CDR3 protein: ASSLDRLAGGHNEQF